A single sample gave rise to the 10 T cell receptor beta chains below, sequenced in a study of response to subunit inactivated influenza vaccine. From the RT-PCR reads, TCRdb called clonotypes with MiXCR, one entry per CDR3 protein. Of approximately 500,000 distinct CDR3 sequences listed, over 10% are singletons. The sample here was PBMCs from blood, taken 40 to 50 days after vaccination. The receptor set was obtained from a middle-aged man who received an inactivated influenza vaccine.

The chain is built from TRBV28 and TRBJ2-1; a weak D match, TRBD2 (5 bases). This CDR3 spans 14 amino acids. Trimming shortened V by 2 bases and J by 0 bases, and 5 bases separated the two germline ends. CDR1 is MDHEN, CDR2 SYDVKM, per germline. This CDR3 reads CASSLDYSYNEQFF. CDR3 nucleotide sequence: TGTGCCAGCAGTTTAGACTACTCCTACAATGAGCAGTTCTTC. The full variable domain, completed using reference TRBV28 and TRBJ2-1, is DVKVTQSSRYLVKRTGEKVFLECVQDMDHENMFWYRQDPGLGLRLIYFSYDVKMKEKGDIPEGYSVSREKKERFSLILESASTNQTSMYLCASSLDYSYNEQFFGPGTRLTVL.

The rearrangement uses TRBV5-1 and TRBJ2-7; TRBD1 is a possible D gene (6 bases). In germline, CDR1 is SGHRS, CDR2 YFSETQ. V was shortened by 3 bases and J by 2 bases, with 12 bases between the two germline ends. CDR3 length: 14 residues. CDR3 coding DNA: TGCGCCAGCAGCTCGGACAGCTCAACCTACGAGCAGTACTTC. Translating gives CASSSDSSTYEQYF.

This clonotype was seen a handful of times. J is TRBJ2-1 and V is TRBV20-1; 10 nucleotides line up with TRBD2. V dropped 0 bases and J dropped 4; count of bases not matched to a gene: 3. CDR3 length equals 15 residues. Germline-derived CDR1 and CDR2 are DFQATT and SNEGSKA (reference sequence). The CDR3: CSAREVLAGYNEQFF. As DNA, the CDR3 is TGCAGTGCTAGAGAAGTACTAGCGGGGTACAATGAGCAGTTCTTC.

V is TRBV7-8 and J is TRBJ2-6; no firm D call. Trimming removed 2 bases from V and 0 bases from J, with 5 bases in between. The CDR3 length is 15 residues. Per germline, CDR1 SGHVS and CDR2 FQNEAQ. CDR3 DNA: TGTGCCAGCAGCTTATATGGCTCTGGGGCCAACGTCCTGACTTTC. It is translated as CASSLYGSGANVLTF.

There are many counts of this clonotype. The junction differs from germline at one of its ends, possibly a read error. The chain has TRBV7-7 and TRBJ2-1; the D gene is possibly TRBD1 (5 bases). Looked up from germline, CDR1 is SSHAT and CDR2 is FNYEAQ (reference sequence). The CDR3 is 14 residues long. Here the CDR3 reads CASSLGQGGHEQFF. CDR3 bases: TGTGCTAGCAGCTTAGGGCAGGGTGGCCATGAGCAGTTCTTC.

This clonotype has a handful of counts. This chain joins TRBV20-1 and TRBJ2-1; 8 bases are a match to TRBD2. Germline loops: CDR1 DFQATT, CDR2 SNEGSKA (reference sequence). This CDR3 has 19 amino acids. Trimming cost V 2 bases and J 7 bases; bases outside gene matches: 22. CDR3 coding DNA: TGCAGTGCTAGACGGGGCGCTCGGGGCGGGGGGCTTGGTCGAAATGAGCAGTTCTTC. As protein: CSARRGARGGGLGRNEQFF.

V is TRBV20-1 and J is TRBJ2-2, with D tentatively TRBD1 or TRBD2 (5 bases each). Trimming removed 0 bases at V and 2 bases at J, with 10 bases between. The CDR3 has 15 residues. Germline V gene lookup returns CDR1 DFQATT and CDR2 SNEGSKA (reference sequence). Written as DNA, the CDR3 is TGCAGTGCTAGAGATGGGGGATTTAACACCGGGGAGCTGTTTTTT. It is translated as CSARDGGFNTGELFF.

The rearrangement links TRBV28 to TRBJ2-6; 8 bases agree with TRBD2. Germline lookup yields CDR1 MDHEN and CDR2 SYDVKM. CDR3 length: 16 amino acids. Trimming took 6 bases from V and 1 from J; bases not matched to a gene: 5. CDR3 sequence reads: CASRHTGGSGANVLTF. CDR3 in DNA: TGTGCCAGCAGACATACGGGAGGGTCTGGGGCCAACGTCCTGACTTTC.

The chain combines TRBV29-1 with TRBJ1-5, with 7 bases lining up with TRBD1. The CDR3 is 14 residues long. V lost 1 base to trimming and J lost 6 bases; unmatched junction nucleotides: 6. CDR1 is SQVTM and CDR2 is ANQGSEA in the germline V gene. The CDR3 sequence: CSVEARGRIQPQHF. The CDR3 bases are TGCAGCGTTGAAGCAAGGGGGCGAATTCAGCCCCAGCATTTT.

V gene TRBV5-1 combines with J gene TRBJ2-7; 15 positions agree with TRBD2. The CDR3 length is 17 residues. Trimming took 3 bases from V and 4 from J; bases not matched to a gene: 8. Germline CDR1 is SGHRS and CDR2 is YFSETQ. CDR3 loop: CASSYGLAGGPGYEQYF. CDR3 DNA sequence: TGCGCCAGCAGCTATGGACTAGCGGGAGGGCCGGGGTACGAGCAGTACTTC.